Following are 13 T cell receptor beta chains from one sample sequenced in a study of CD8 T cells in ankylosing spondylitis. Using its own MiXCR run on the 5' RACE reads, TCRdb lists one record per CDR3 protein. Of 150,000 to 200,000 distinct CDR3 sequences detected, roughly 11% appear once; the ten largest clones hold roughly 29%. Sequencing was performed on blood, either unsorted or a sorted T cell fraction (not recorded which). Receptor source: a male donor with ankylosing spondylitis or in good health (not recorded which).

CDR3 in amino acids: CASSLDAPSGRSTDTQYF. CDR3 DNA sequence: TGTGCCAGCAGCTTAGATGCCCCTAGCGGGAGGAGCACAGATACGCAGTATTTT. The chain links TRBV11-1 to TRBJ2-3; 11 nucleotides line up with TRBD2. The germline CDR1 and CDR2 sequences are SGHAT and FQDESV (reference sequence). V gave up 1 base and J gave up 0 bases; unmatched junction bases: 6. This CDR3 has 18 residues.

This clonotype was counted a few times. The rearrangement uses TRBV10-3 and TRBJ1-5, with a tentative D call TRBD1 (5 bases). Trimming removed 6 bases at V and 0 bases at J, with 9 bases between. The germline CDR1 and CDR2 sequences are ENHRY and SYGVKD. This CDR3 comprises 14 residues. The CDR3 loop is CAISEGISNQPQHF. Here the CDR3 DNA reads TGTGCCATCAGCGAGGGGATTAGCAATCAGCCCCAGCATTTT.

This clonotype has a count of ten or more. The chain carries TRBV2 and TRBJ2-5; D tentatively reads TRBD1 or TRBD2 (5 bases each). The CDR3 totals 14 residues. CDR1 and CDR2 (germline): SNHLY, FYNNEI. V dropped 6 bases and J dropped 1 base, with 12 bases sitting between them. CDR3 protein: CASRSFGTQETQYF. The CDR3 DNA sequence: TGTGCCAGCAGGAGCTTCGGGACCCAAGAGACCCAGTACTTC.

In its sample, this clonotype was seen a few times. Here the CDR3 DNA reads TGCGCCAGCAGCTTGGCCGGACGAGAGGAAAAACTGTTTTTT. Protein sequence: CASSLAGREEKLFF. The chain uses TRBV5-1 and TRBJ1-4; D not certain. V lost 0 bases and J 8 bases, leaving 11 bases between the germline ends. The germline V gene has CDR1 SGHRS and CDR2 YFSETQ. The CDR3 consists of 14 residues.

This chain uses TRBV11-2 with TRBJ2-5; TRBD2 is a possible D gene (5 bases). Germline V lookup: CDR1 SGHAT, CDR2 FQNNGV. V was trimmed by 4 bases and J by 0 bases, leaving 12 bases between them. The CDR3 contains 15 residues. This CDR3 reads CASSSRADYQETQYF. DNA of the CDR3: TGTGCCAGCAGCTCGAGGGCGGACTACCAAGAGACCCAGTACTTC.

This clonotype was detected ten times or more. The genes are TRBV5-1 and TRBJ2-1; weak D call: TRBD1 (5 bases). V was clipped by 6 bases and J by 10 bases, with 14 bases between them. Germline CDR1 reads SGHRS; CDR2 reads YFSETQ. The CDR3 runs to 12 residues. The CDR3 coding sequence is TGCGCCAGCACCGTCAGGGCCGGGGAGCAGTTCTTC. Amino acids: CASTVRAGEQFF.

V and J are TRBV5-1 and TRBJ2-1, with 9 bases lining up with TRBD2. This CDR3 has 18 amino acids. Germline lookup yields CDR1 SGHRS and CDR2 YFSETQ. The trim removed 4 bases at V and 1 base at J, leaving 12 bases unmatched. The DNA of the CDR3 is TGCGCCAGCAGCCTCGGGAGAGCGGGAGGCCTTTCCTACAATGAGCAGTTCTTC. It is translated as CASSLGRAGGLSYNEQFF.

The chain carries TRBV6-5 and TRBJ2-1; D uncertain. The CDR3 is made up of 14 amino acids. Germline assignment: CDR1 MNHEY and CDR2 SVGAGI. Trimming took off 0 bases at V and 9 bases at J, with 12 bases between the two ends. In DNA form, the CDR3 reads TGTGCCAGCAGTTACTCGAGCCCCCCCGGTGAGCAGTTCTTC. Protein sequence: CASSYSSPPGEQFF.

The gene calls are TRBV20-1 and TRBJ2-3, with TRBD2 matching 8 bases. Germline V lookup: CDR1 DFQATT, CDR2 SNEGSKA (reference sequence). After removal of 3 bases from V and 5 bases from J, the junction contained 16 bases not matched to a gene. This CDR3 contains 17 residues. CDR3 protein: CSASSRLVAGSGDTQYF. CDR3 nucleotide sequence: TGCAGTGCTAGTTCTCGGTTAGTAGCGGGATCAGGAGATACGCAGTATTTT.

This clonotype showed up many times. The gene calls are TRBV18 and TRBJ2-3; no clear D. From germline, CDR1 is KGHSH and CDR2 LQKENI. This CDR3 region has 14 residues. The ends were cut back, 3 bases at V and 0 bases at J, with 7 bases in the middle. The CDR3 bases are TGTGCCAGCTCACCCGACGGAAGCACAGATACGCAGTATTTT. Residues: CASSPDGSTDTQYF.

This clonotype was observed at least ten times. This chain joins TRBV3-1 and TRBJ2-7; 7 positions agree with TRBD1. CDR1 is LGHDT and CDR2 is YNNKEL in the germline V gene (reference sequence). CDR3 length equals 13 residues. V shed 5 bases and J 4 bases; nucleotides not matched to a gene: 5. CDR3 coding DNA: TGTGCCAGCAGCGAGGACAGGACTTACGAGCAGTACTTC. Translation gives CASSEDRTYEQYF.

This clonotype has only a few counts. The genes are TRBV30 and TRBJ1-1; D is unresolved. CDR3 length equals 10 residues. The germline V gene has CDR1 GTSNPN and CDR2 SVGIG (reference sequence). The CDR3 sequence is CAVMTGGAFF. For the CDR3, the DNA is TGTGCGGTAATGACCGGAGGGGCTTTCTTT.

The CDR3 DNA follows: TGCAGTGCTAGAGATCAAGCAGGGGGCGAGCAGTACTTC. Protein product: CSARDQAGGEQYF. The chain carries TRBV20-1 and TRBJ2-7, with 7 bases identical to TRBD1. This CDR3 contains 13 residues. Germline V gene lookup returns CDR1 DFQATT and CDR2 SNEGSKA (reference sequence). After removal of 0 bases from V and 6 bases from J, the junction contained 5 bases not matched to a gene.